This TCR beta chain was identified during a study of cytomegalovirus exposure and HLA in healthy donors. Study summary: Earlier work reported 117 million unique TCR beta sequences from 150 million to 200 million T cells. Study-level findings and limits: Being indistinguishable, some V segments were excluded, TRBV6-2 and TRBV6-3 among them. HLA allele associations emerged for around 16,000 TCR beta sequences in a later analysis, at 0.05 false discovery rate. TCR association rates varied by HLA locus in a later analysis, with DRB1 highest and HLA-C lowest.

Points on this clone: The antigen is unknown.

In the PCR, 60 Vbeta and 13 Jbeta primers were used. The table came from immunoSEQ multiplex PCR; TCRdb's copy has only in-frame clones and leaves some out. In total, the table holds tens of thousands of clones. The CDR3 contains 16 residues. CDR1 and CDR2 from the germline V gene are SGHTA and FQGTGA. V lost 5 bases to trimming and J lost 0 bases, with 15 bases between them. This TCR was sampled from a female donor in good health and CMV-seronegative. The gene calls are TRBV7-3 and TRBJ2-3; the D is unclear. The sequenced sample consisted of PBMCs. CDR3 in DNA: TGTGCCAGCAGCCGTACGGAGATAACTAGCACAGATACGCAGTATTTT. It specifies CASSRTEITSTDTQYF.